Each of the 20 T cell receptor beta chains below was sequenced from the same sample in a study of blood T cell repertoires in COVID-19 (dated by TCRdb to 2019 to 2021). To prepare the library, the immunoSEQ multiplex PCR assay was applied. TCRdb took this table from immuneACCESS and kept in-frame rearrangements with V and J called. Such tables lack part of the clones; where checked against another copy, unresolved V genes explain under half of the gap, and the rest is unexplained. The sample table contains 300,000 to 400,000 clones; only one count was recorded for 80% to 90% of them. Clones ranked in the top ten supply under 3% of the sample. Source material: peripheral blood. All receptors come from a man younger than 45 with active or convalescent COVID-19.

V is TRBV7-7 and J is TRBJ1-4; 8 bases line up with TRBD1. Trimming removed 3 bases from V and 7 bases from J; junction bases left unmatched: 13. The germline CDR1 and CDR2 sequences are SSHAT and FNYEAQ (reference sequence). The CDR3 totals 17 residues. The CDR3 region has the DNA TGTGCCAGCAGCTTTAGCAGGGGGCTCCTCCGTTGTGAAAAACTGTTTTTT. It yields the protein CASSFSRGLLRCEKLFF.

Here the CDR3 reads CASSQTLNTEAFF. CDR3 DNA sequence: TGTGCCAGCAGTCAGACTCTAAACACTGAAGCTTTCTTT. The rearrangement uses TRBV6-6 and TRBJ1-1; D remains unclear. V was trimmed by 5 bases and J by 2 bases, leaving 9 bases between them. Germline-derived CDR1 and CDR2 are MNHNY and SVGAGI (reference sequence). This CDR3 is 13 amino acids long.

This sequence joins TRBV24-1 and TRBJ2-5; D might be TRBD1 (5 bases). V shed 2 bases and J shed 5 bases, with 11 bases lying between them. The CDR3 loop spans 14 amino acids. Germline lookup yields CDR1 KGHDR and CDR2 SFDVKD. CDR3 residues: CATSDSGRVETQYF. Here the CDR3 DNA reads TGTGCCACCAGTGATTCGGGCAGGGTCGAGACCCAGTACTTC.

This sequence joins TRBV5-1 and TRBJ2-1; 11 nucleotides align to TRBD2. The junction had 21 bases not matched to a gene; V was cut back by 6 bases and J by 4 bases. Looked up from germline, CDR1 is SGHRS and CDR2 is YFSETQ. The CDR3 contains 20 residues. The CDR3 region has the DNA TGCGCCAGCAAGAACCGAGGACTAGCGGGTATTTCTCTCAGGTACAATGAGCAGTTCTTC. Amino acid sequence: CASKNRGLAGISLRYNEQFF.

The gene calls are TRBV9 and TRBJ2-7, with 8 bases lining up with TRBD2. Germline V CDR1 and CDR2: SGDLS, YYNGEE. The V gene end was trimmed by 1 base and the J gene end by 3 bases; junction bases not matched to a gene: 0. The CDR3 length is 13 residues. The CDR3 coding sequence is TGTGCCAGCAGCGTACGGGGGGGCTACGAGCAGTACTTC. Protein product: CASSVRGGYEQYF.

The chain employs TRBV18 and TRBJ1-6; no clear D gene. Germline-derived CDR1 and CDR2 are KGHSH and LQKENI. Trimming cost V 5 bases and J 2 bases, with 13 bases left between them. The CDR3 is 16 residues long. The CDR3 bases are TGTGCCAGCTCATCATTCCGGTTCACCTATAATTCACCCCTCCACTTT. This translates into CASSSFRFTYNSPLHF. The full variable domain, rest sourced from reference TRBV18 and TRBJ1-6, is NAGVMQNPRHLVRRRGQEARLRCSPMKGHSHVYWYRQLPEEGLKFMVYLQKENIIDESGMPKERFSAEFPKEGPSILRIQQVVRGDSAAYFCASSSFRFTYNSPLHFGNGTRLTVT.

J is TRBJ2-2 and V is TRBV10-2, with TRBD2 identical over 11 bases. Germline V gives CDR1 WSHSY, CDR2 SAAADI. The CDR3 is 14 residues long. Losses at the gene ends were 8 bases for V and 6 bases for J; bases not matched to a gene: 5. CDR3 region: CASGTSGGAGELFF. DNA of the CDR3: TGCGCCAGCGGAACTAGCGGGGGCGCCGGGGAGCTGTTTTTT.

The CDR3, as DNA: TGTGCCAGAAGCACCGACAGGGGGTACACTGAAGCTTTCTTT. This encodes CARSTDRGYTEAFF. The chain links TRBV5-3 to TRBJ1-1; 9 bases are shared with TRBD1. TRBV5-3 is classed as an ORF, of uncertain function. J lost 3 bases, V lost 4 bases, and 4 bases had no gene match. The CDR3 runs to 14 residues.

This clone was seen a handful of times. The chain employs TRBV10-3 and TRBJ2-1, with 9 bases lining up with TRBD1. CDR3 length equals 14 residues. CDR1 and CDR2 (germline): ENHRY, SYGVKD. Unmatched junction bases numbered 8, after V lost 6 bases and J lost 8 bases. The CDR3 nucleotides are TGTGCCATCAGGCCCACGACAGGGGGGGATGAGCAGTTCTTC. Amino acid sequence: CAIRPTTGGDEQFF.

V usage is TRBV19 and J usage is TRBJ2-2; maybe TRBD2 (6 bases). This CDR3 contains 15 residues. V lost 4 bases, J lost 8 bases, and 17 bases lay in between. Germline CDR1 LNHDA, CDR2 SQIVND (reference sequence). The CDR3 is CASSTLGTFGGELFF. As DNA, the CDR3 is TGTGCCAGTAGTACTCTGGGGACTTTTGGTGGGGAGCTGTTTTTT.

This chain connects TRBV4-2 to TRBJ2-2; weak D call: TRBD1 (6 bases). The CDR3 spans 17 residues. Germline CDR1 and CDR2: LGHNA and YNFKEQ. Trimming took 0 bases from V and 7 from J, leaving 18 bases between them. The CDR3 loop is CASSQEGGALVGGELFF. The CDR3 coding sequence is TGTGCCAGCAGCCAAGAAGGGGGTGCCCTGGTGGGCGGGGAGCTGTTTTTT.

The gene calls are TRBV7-8 and TRBJ1-2, with TRBD1 as a possible D gene (5 bases). The germline V gene encodes CDR1 SGHVS and CDR2 FQNEAQ. V was clipped by 1 base and J by 8 bases, with 23 bases between them. This CDR3 comprises 17 residues. CDR3 coding DNA: TGTGCCAGCAGCTTAGGCCGGGAGGAGGGGCGCGGGAAGGGCTACACCTTC. Its translation: CASSLGREEGRGKGYTF.

The chain links TRBV21-1 to TRBJ2-2; the DNA was not used to check the table's D call, TRBD2. TRBV21-1 is noted as a pseudogene. The CDR3 consists of 16 residues. The CDR3 coding sequence is TGTGCCAGCAGCAGAGTATGTGCAGGGAGGAGCGGGGAGCTGTTTTTT. It codes for CASSRVCAGRSGELFF.

V is TRBV29-1 and J is TRBJ2-7; 7 nucleotides line up with TRBD2. Trimming cost V 5 bases and J 4 bases; bases outside gene matches: 11. The germline CDR1 and CDR2 sequences are SQVTM and ANQGSEA. The CDR3 covers 14 residues. CDR3 protein: CSVFGGTGGYEQYF. For the CDR3, the DNA is TGCAGCGTTTTTGGTGGGACCGGGGGGTACGAGCAGTACTTC.

The CDR3 is CASSREVGEQYF. As DNA, the CDR3 is TGTGCCAGCAGTCGGGAGGTGGGTGAGCAGTACTTC. This chain uses TRBV9 with TRBJ2-7, with 7 bases identical to TRBD2. The CDR3 loop spans 12 amino acids. Germline values: CDR1 SGDLS, CDR2 YYNGEE. The V and J ends lost 5 bases and 7 bases, in that order; junction bases with no gene match: 6.

The chain employs TRBV6-2 or TRBV6-3 and TRBJ2-7; 8 bases align to TRBD2. The CDR3 spans 14 residues. J lost 3 bases, V lost 4 bases, and 5 bases had no gene match. Germline CDR1 MNHEY, CDR2 SVGEGT. The CDR3 spells CASSWGGGYYEQYF. Written as DNA, the CDR3 is TGTGCCAGCAGTTGGGGCGGGGGGTACTACGAGCAGTACTTC.

This chain links TRBV28 with TRBJ1-2; maybe TRBD1 (5 bases). Germline V lookup: CDR1 MDHEN, CDR2 SYDVKM. The CDR3 has 15 residues. Trimming took off 8 bases at V and 8 bases at J, with 24 bases between the two ends. The chain's CDR3 is CASANVDTQGYGYTF. DNA of the CDR3: TGTGCCAGCGCCAACGTGGACACGCAAGGCTACGGCTACACCTTC.

This chain joins TRBV2 and TRBJ2-7; D might be TRBD1 (6 bases). The CDR3 is 15 amino acids. The V and J ends lost 6 bases and 2 bases respectively, with 17 bases between them. The germline CDR1 and CDR2 sequences are SNHLY and FYNNEI. Here the CDR3 DNA reads TGTGCCAGCAGAACTCGAACAGGGAGCCCCTACGAGCAGTACTTC. It yields the protein CASRTRTGSPYEQYF.

The V and J genes are TRBV7-9 and TRBJ2-7; D is uncertain. This CDR3 spans 13 amino acids. CDR1 is SEHNR and CDR2 is FQNEAQ in the germline V gene (reference sequence). V lost 8 bases to trimming and J lost 0 bases, with 11 bases between them. The CDR3 spells CASRGGSSYEQYF. The DNA for the CDR3 is TGTGCCAGCCGAGGTGGTAGCTCCTACGAGCAGTACTTC.

This clone was picked up a small number of times. The rearrangement joins TRBV5-1 to TRBJ2-5; D might be TRBD2 (7 bases). Trimming stripped 2 bases from V and 5 bases from J, with 16 bases between. This CDR3 spans 15 amino acids. The V gene's germline CDR1 is SGHRS and CDR2 YFSETQ. Written as DNA, the CDR3 is TGCGCCAGCAGCTTTTCCGGGGGGCTCTGGGAGACCCAGTACTTC. It translates to CASSFSGGLWETQYF. The variable domain in full, with the rest retrieved from reference TRBV5-1 and TRBJ2-5, is KAGVTQTPRYLIKTRGQQVTLSCSPISGHRSVSWYQQTPGQGLQFLFEYFSETQRNKGNFPGRFSGRQFSNSRSEMNVSTLELGDSALYLCASSFSGGLWETQYFGPGTRLLVL.